This T cell receptor (beta chain) was sequenced for a study of beta chain features in type 1 diabetes. CDR1 and CDR2 (germline): SQVTM, ANQGSEA. Trimming shortened V by 7 bases and J by 0 bases, and 17 bases separated the two germline ends. The CDR3 sequence is 15 residues long. Blood was drawn once from each donor into heparinised tubes. The draws averaged around 110 mL. Every bit of the isolated RNA underwent reverse transcription, so sequencing read expressed TCRB transcripts. Profiled with immunoSEQ multiplex PCR; TCRdb holds only in-frame clones, not every one. Among just over 450,000 clones listed, roughly 31% were seen once. This clone was found a few times.

Sequences were obtained from naive CD4+ T cells from blood. The receptor's source is a man between 18 and 29 years old in good health. The genes are TRBV29-1 and TRBJ2-3; possibly TRBD2 for D (5 bases). The CDR3 region has the DNA TGCAGCGGCGACTACTTGGCGGGCAGCACAGATACGCAGTATTTT. This gives the protein CSGDYLAGSTDTQYF.